This section outlines one T cell receptor beta chain sequence together with its context. TCRdb's table, derived via immunoSEQ multiplex PCR, lists solely in-frame clones and lacks some. The sample yields under 150,000 clones, around 85% seen once. This sample is drawn from a study of blood T cell repertoires in COVID-19. On the study more broadly: Nucleic acid was either cDNA or gDNA, and it came from T cells, B-cell-depleted T cells, or PBMCs.

The V and J ends lost 4 bases and 2 bases respectively, with 13 bases between them. The CDR3 loop spans 15 amino acids. Per the germline V gene, CDR1 is SGHDT and CDR2 is YYEEEE. Sequencing was carried out using peripheral blood. This TCR was sampled from a woman aged 55-69 years with COVID-19, enrolled during active disease. The rearrangement joins TRBV5-6 to TRBJ1-5; D not resolved. As DNA, the CDR3 is TGTGCCAGCAGCGCCGGAGGCCCGGGCAATCAGCCCCAGCATTTT. It encodes CASSAGGPGNQPQHF. Full variable domain (remainder filled in from reference TRBV5-6 and TRBJ1-5): DAGVTQSPTHLIKTRGQQVTLRCSPKSGHDTVSWYQQALGQGPQFIFQYYEEEERQRGNFPDRFSGHQFPNYSSELNVNALLLGDSALYLCASSAGGPGNQPQHFGDGTRLSIL.